These 20 T cell receptor beta chains originate from one sample sequenced in a study of shared clonotypes between healthy human individuals. Using immunoSEQ multiplex PCR, the repertoire was profiled, and TCRdb retains in-frame clones only, with some absent. The sample contains approximately 1,000,000 clones, approximately 80% of which appear only once. The sequencing input was memory CD4+ T cells from PBMCs. This sample's subset: CD45RA-negative fraction. All receptors come from a man between 18 and 35 years old in good health. Some clones in this sample may be carry-over from other donors' samples.

Many counts were recorded for this clone. This sequence joins TRBV7-2 and TRBJ1-2, with TRBD1 matching 7 bases. V lost 0 bases to trimming and J lost 2 bases; unmatched junction nucleotides: 9. The CDR3 length is 17 residues. In germline, CDR1 is SGHTA, CDR2 FQGNSA. The CDR3 here is CASSLARETGTNYGYTF. The CDR3 region has the DNA TGTGCCAGCAGCTTAGCGCGGGAGACAGGGACCAACTATGGCTACACCTTC.

The chain employs TRBV5-4 and TRBJ2-2; 9 bases match TRBD2. The trim removed 1 base at V and 1 base at J, leaving 14 bases unmatched. CDR1 and CDR2 from the germline V gene are SGHNT and YYREEE (reference sequence). The CDR3 is 20 residues long. CDR3 DNA: TGTGCCAGCAGCTTGTTCGGGGGCTGGGCTAGCGGGGAGAACACCGGGGAGCTGTTTTTT. It specifies CASSLFGGWASGENTGELFF.

The CDR3 spells CATQGSDQETQYF. The DNA for the CDR3 is TGCGCCACACAGGGGTCGGACCAAGAGACCCAGTACTTC. The chain joins TRBV10-2 to TRBJ2-5; 7 bases match TRBD1. Germline assignment: CDR1 WSHSY and CDR2 SAAADI. The CDR3 is 13 residues long. V lost 10 bases, J lost 0 bases, and 5 bases stayed unmatched.

The chain is built from TRBV4-2 and TRBJ2-1; 11 nucleotides line up with TRBD2. Trimming took 3 bases from V and 4 from J; bases not matched to a gene: 8. In germline, CDR1 is LGHNA, CDR2 YNFKEQ. The CDR3 spans 17 residues. The CDR3 loop reads CASSHATGLAGYNEQFF. CDR3 coding DNA: TGTGCCAGCAGCCATGCTACTGGACTAGCGGGTTACAATGAGCAGTTCTTC.

The chain recombines TRBV5-1 with TRBJ2-7; 9 bases agree with TRBD1. J gave up 5 bases and V 3 bases, and 6 bases lay outside the gene matches. CDR1 is SGHRS and CDR2 is YFSETQ in the germline V gene. The CDR3 is 14 amino acids. CDR3 nucleotides: TGCGCCAGCAGCTCTACAGGGGGCAGGAACGAGCAGTACTTC. It encodes CASSSTGGRNEQYF.

The gene calls are TRBV27 and TRBJ2-7; TRBD1 or TRBD2 may be the D gene (5 bases each). V lost 3 bases, J lost 0 bases, and 12 bases lay in between. CDR1 and CDR2 from the germline V gene are MNHEY and SMNVEV (reference sequence). The CDR3 is made up of 15 amino acids. The CDR3 region has the DNA TGTGCCAGCAGTTTGAAAGGGACGGCCTCCTACGAGCAGTACTTC. Its translation is CASSLKGTASYEQYF.

The rearrangement uses TRBV5-1 and TRBJ2-3; D perhaps matches TRBD1 (6 bases). The CDR3 is 15 amino acids. Deletions cut 4 bases from V and 2 bases from J, with 14 bases between. Germline lookup yields CDR1 SGHRS and CDR2 YFSETQ. The CDR3: CASSPSRGLTDTQYF. DNA of the CDR3: TGCGCCAGCAGCCCGAGCAGGGGCCTCACAGATACGCAGTATTTT.

This clone has a single count. The chain employs TRBV5-4 and TRBJ1-1; weak D call: TRBD1 (5 bases). Trimming pared 3 bases from V and 1 base from J, leaving 13 bases between. There are 15 residues in the CDR3. Germline CDR1 and CDR2: SGHNT and YYREEE (reference sequence). CDR3 sequence reads: CASSSRRDRNTEAFF. In nucleotides, the CDR3 is TGTGCCAGCAGCTCCCGACGTGACAGGAACACTGAAGCTTTCTTT.

The rearrangement joins TRBV5-4 to TRBJ2-3; 7 nucleotides align to TRBD2. This CDR3 has 16 residues. Per the germline V gene, CDR1 is SGHNT and CDR2 is YYREEE (reference sequence). V lost 2 bases, J lost 0 bases, and 6 bases stayed unmatched. In DNA form, the CDR3 reads TGTGCCAGCAGCTTAGGTACTAGCGAAAGCACAGATACGCAGTATTTT. Translation: CASSLGTSESTDTQYF.

This chain joins TRBV5-1 and TRBJ2-7; 14 bases are a match to TRBD2. J gave up 2 bases and V 0 bases, and 4 bases lay outside the gene matches. CDR3 length: 17 residues. Germline CDR1 reads SGHRS; CDR2 reads YFSETQ. The CDR3 bases are TGCGCCAGCAGCTTGGCCATGACTAGCGGGAGGGCCTACGAGCAGTACTTC. Amino acid sequence: CASSLAMTSGRAYEQYF.

This chain connects TRBV25-1 to TRBJ2-5; perhaps TRBD1 as D (6 bases). Germline lookup yields CDR1 MGHDK and CDR2 SYGVNS. V lost 2 bases and J lost 1, with 11 bases in between. This CDR3 is built from 15 residues. The CDR3 loop is CASSELRTAQETQYF. CDR3 bases: TGTGCCAGCAGTGAACTACGGACAGCCCAAGAGACCCAGTACTTC.

The rearrangement uses TRBV19 and TRBJ2-5; TRBD1 aligns across 8 bases. The CDR3 is 13 amino acids. Germline V CDR1 and CDR2: LNHDA, SQIVND (reference sequence). Trimming removed 6 bases from V and 5 bases from J; junction bases left unmatched: 5. The CDR3 DNA sequence: TGTGCCAGTAGGGACAGGGTATCCGAGACCCAGTACTTC. Its protein product is CASRDRVSETQYF.

V and J are TRBV6-5 and TRBJ2-1; D may correspond to TRBD1 or TRBD2 (6 bases each). The CDR3 is 15 amino acids. Looked up from germline, CDR1 is MNHEY and CDR2 is SVGAGI. Trimming took 8 bases from V and 2 from J, leaving 16 bases between them. The CDR3 reads CASGALGGTYNEQFF. DNA for the CDR3: TGTGCCAGCGGGGCGTTAGGGGGGACCTACAATGAGCAGTTCTTC.

In this sample, this clone turned up a few times. Different DNA sequences within this sample yield the same CDR3. The gene calls are TRBV30 and TRBJ1-5; D gene uncertain. Trimming removed 0 bases at V and 2 bases at J, with 5 bases between. There are 13 residues in the CDR3. Germline V gene data show CDR1 as GTSNPN and CDR2 as SVGIG (reference sequence). CDR3 in DNA: TGTGCCTGGAGTGTAAAGGGCAATCAGCCCCAGCATTTT. It translates to CAWSVKGNQPQHF.

V and J are TRBV2 and TRBJ2-3; 11 bases agree with TRBD2. The germline V gene has CDR1 SNHLY and CDR2 FYNNEI. The CDR3 loop spans 15 amino acids. Trimming removed 5 bases from V and 2 bases from J; junction bases left unmatched: 3. As DNA, the CDR3 is TGTGCCAGCAGTCGTAGCGGGAGGGTCACAGATACGCAGTATTTT. Translation gives CASSRSGRVTDTQYF. Complete variable domain (other parts from reference TRBV2 and TRBJ2-3): EPEVTQTPSHQVTQMGQEVILRCVPISNHLYFYWYRQILGQKVEFLVSFYNNEISEKSEIFDDQFSVERPDGSNFTLKIRSTKLEDSAMYFCASSRSGRVTDTQYFGPGTRLTVL.

The chain combines TRBV4-1 with TRBJ1-3; 10 bases match TRBD1. Trimming removed 1 base from V and 4 bases from J; junction bases left unmatched: 7. This CDR3 spans 17 amino acids. The germline CDR1 and CDR2 sequences are MGHRA and YSYEKL. CDR3 loop: CASSQGIDRGLGNTIYF. DNA of the CDR3: TGCGCCAGCAGCCAAGGTATCGACAGGGGGCTAGGAAACACCATATATTTT.

This clone occurred a few times. This chain links TRBV6-1 with TRBJ2-7; unclear D gene. The CDR3 is made up of 15 amino acids. The germline V and J ends were trimmed by 6 bases and 2 bases, with 17 bases remaining between them. CDR1 MNHNS and CDR2 SASEGT come from the germline V gene. The CDR3 bases are TGTGCCAGCAGGATGGTGGGCACTAATCCCTACGAGCAGTACTTC. This encodes CASRMVGTNPYEQYF.

V and J are TRBV28 and TRBJ1-2; D unclear. Deletions cut 4 bases from V and 5 bases from J, with 14 bases between. This CDR3 is 14 amino acids long. Germline V gene data show CDR1 as MDHEN and CDR2 as SYDVKM. The CDR3 spells CASSSTNGPYGYTF. In DNA form, the CDR3 reads TGTGCCAGCAGTTCAACAAACGGGCCTTATGGCTACACCTTC.

This chain links TRBV6-5 with TRBJ2-3; no reliable D call. Trimming shortened V by 11 bases and J by 1 base, and 10 bases separated the two germline ends. Per germline, CDR1 MNHEY and CDR2 SVGAGI. CDR3 length: 12 amino acids. CDR3 region: CASREGTDTQYF. CDR3 nucleotide sequence: TGTGCCTCCCGAGAAGGCACAGATACGCAGTATTTT.

This clone was seen a handful of times. Other DNA sequences within the sample encode an identical CDR3. J is TRBJ1-5 and V is TRBV28, with D maybe TRBD1 (5 bases). Germline V CDR1 and CDR2: MDHEN, SYDVKM. The CDR3 consists of 16 residues. With 2 bases removed from V and 4 bases from J, the gap between germline ends came to 15 bases. DNA of the CDR3: TGTGCCAGCAGTTTAGAGTTGGGGGACGGTAATCAGCCCCAGCATTTT. It is translated as CASSLELGDGNQPQHF.